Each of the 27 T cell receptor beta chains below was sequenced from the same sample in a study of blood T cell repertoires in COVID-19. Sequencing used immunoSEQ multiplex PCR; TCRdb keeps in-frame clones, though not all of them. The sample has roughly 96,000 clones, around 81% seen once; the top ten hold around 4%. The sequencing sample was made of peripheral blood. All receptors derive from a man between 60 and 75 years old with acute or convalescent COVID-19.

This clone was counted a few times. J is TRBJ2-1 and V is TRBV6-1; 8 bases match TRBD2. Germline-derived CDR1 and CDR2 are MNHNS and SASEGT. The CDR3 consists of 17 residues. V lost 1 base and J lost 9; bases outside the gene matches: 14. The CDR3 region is CASSEGGLGGSQIEQFF. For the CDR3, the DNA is TGTGCCAGCAGTGAAGGGGGACTAGGGGGTTCCCAGATTGAGCAGTTCTTC.

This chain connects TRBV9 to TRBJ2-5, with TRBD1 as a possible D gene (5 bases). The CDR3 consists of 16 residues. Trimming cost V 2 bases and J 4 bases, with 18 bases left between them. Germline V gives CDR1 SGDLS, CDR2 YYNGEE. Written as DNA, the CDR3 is TGTGCCAGCAGCGTCACCTCGCCCGCTAGGGGAGAGACCCAGTACTTC. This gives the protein CASSVTSPARGETQYF.

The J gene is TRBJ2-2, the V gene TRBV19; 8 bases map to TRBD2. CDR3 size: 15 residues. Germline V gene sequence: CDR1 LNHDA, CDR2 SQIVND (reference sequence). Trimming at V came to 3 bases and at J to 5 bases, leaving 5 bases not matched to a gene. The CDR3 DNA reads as TGTGCCAGTAGTATGGGTAGCGGGACTACCGGGGAGCTGTTTTTT. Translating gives CASSMGSGTTGELFF.

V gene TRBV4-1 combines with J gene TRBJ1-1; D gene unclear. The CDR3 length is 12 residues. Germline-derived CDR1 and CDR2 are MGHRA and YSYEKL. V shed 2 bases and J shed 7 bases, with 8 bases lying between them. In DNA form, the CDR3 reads TGCGCCAGCAGCCAACCGGCGGGTGAAGCTTTCTTT. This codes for CASSQPAGEAFF.

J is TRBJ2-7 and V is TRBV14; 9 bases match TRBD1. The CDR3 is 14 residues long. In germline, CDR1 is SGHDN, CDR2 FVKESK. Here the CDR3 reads CAGSPTGGRYEQYV. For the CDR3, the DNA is TGTGCCGGCAGCCCGACAGGGGGACGCTACGAGCAGTACGTC.

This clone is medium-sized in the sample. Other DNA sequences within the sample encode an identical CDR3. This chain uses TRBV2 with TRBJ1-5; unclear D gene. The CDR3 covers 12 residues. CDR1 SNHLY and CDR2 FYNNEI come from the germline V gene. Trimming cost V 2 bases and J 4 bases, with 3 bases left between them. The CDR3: CASSEPNQPQHF. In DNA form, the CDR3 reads TGTGCCAGCAGTGAACCTAATCAGCCCCAGCATTTT.

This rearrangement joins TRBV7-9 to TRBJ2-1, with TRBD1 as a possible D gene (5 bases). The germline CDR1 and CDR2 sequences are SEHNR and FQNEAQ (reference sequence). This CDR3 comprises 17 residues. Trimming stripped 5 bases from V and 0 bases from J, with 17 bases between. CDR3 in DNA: TGTGCCAGCAGCCAGGGTCCCCTTCGTAGCTCCTACAATGAGCAGTTCTTC. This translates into CASSQGPLRSSYNEQFF. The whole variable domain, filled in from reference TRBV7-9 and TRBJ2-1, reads DTGVSQNPRHKITKRGQNVTFRCDPISEHNRLYWYRQTLGQGPEFLTYFQNEAQLEKSRLLSDRFSAERPKGSFSTLEIQRTEQGDSAMYLCASSQGPLRSSYNEQFFGPGTRLTVL.

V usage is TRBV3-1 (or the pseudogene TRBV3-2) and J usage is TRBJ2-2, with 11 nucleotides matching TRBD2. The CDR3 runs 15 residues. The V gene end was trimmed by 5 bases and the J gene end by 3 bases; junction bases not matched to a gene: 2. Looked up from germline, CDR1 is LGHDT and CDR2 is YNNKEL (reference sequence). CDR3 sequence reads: CASSLAGGDTGELFF. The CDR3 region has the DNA TGTGCCAGCAGCTTAGCGGGAGGGGACACCGGGGAGCTGTTTTTT.

The DNA of the CDR3 is TGTGCCAGCAGCTTGCAGGGATTCTCTGGGGCCAACGTCCTGACTTTC. It codes for CASSLQGFSGANVLTF. This rearrangement joins TRBV11-3 to TRBJ2-6, with a tentative D call TRBD1 (5 bases). Between the trimmed V and J ends, which lost 3 bases and 0 bases, there was a span of 9 bases. This CDR3 spans 16 amino acids. Germline V gene lookup returns CDR1 SGHNT and CDR2 YENEEA.

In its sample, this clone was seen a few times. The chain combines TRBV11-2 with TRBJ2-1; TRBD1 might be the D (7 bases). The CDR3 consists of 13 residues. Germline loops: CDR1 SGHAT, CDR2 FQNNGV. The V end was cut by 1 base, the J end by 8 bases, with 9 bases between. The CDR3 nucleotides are TGTGCCAGCAGCTTAGTCAGGGGGGATGAGCAGTTCTTC. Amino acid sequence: CASSLVRGDEQFF.

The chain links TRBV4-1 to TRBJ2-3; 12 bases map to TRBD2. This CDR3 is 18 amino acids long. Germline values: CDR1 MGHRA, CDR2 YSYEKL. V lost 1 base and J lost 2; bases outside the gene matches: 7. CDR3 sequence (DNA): TGCGCCAGCAGCCAAGTCGGGGCTAGCGGGGGGGTCACAGATACGCAGTATTTT. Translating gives CASSQVGASGGVTDTQYF.

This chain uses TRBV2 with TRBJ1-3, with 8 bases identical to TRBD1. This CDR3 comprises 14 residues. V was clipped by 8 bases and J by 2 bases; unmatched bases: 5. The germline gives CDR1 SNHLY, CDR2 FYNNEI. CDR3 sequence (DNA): TGTGCCAGCGGGACAGGTTCCGCTGGAAACACCATATATTTT. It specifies CASGTGSAGNTIYF.

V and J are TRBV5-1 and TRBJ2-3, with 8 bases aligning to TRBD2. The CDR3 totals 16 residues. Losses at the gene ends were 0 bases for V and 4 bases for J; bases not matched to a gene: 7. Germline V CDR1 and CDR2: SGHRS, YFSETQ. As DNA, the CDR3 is TGCGCCAGCAGCTTGGTTGGCGGGAGGAGGGCAGATACGCAGTATTTT. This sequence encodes CASSLVGGRRADTQYF.

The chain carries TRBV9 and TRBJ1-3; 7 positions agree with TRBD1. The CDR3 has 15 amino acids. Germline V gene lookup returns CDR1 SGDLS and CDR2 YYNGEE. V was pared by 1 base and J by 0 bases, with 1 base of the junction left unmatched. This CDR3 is CASSVTGDSGNTIYF. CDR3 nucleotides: TGTGCCAGCAGCGTAACAGGGGACTCTGGAAACACCATATATTTT.

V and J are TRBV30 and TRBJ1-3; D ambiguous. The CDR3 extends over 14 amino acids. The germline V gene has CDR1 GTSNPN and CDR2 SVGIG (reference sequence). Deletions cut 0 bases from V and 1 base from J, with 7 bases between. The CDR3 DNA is TGTGCCTGGAGTGTACTCCTGTCTGGAAACACCATATATTTT. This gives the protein CAWSVLLSGNTIYF. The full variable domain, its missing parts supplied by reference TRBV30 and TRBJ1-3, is SQTIHQWPATLVQPVGSPLSLECTVEGTSNPNLYWYRQAAGRGLQLLFYSVGIGQISSEVPQNLSASRPQDRQFILSSKKLLLSDSGFYLCAWSVLLSGNTIYFGEGSWLTVV.

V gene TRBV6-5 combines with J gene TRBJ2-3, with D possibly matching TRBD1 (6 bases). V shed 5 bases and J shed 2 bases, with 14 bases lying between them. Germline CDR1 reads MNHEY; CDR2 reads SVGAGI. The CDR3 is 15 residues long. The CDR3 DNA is TGTGCCAGCAGTACCTGGACAGAGTACACAGATACGCAGTATTTT. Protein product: CASSTWTEYTDTQYF.

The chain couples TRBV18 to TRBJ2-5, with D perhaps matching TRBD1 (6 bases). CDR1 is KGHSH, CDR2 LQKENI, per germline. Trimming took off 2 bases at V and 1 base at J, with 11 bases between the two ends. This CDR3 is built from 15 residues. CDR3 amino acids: CASSPFTTGQETQYF. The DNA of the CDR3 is TGTGCCAGCTCACCATTCACGACAGGCCAAGAGACCCAGTACTTC. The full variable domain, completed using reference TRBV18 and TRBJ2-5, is NAGVMQNPRHLVRRRGQEARLRCSPMKGHSHVYWYRQLPEEGLKFMVYLQKENIIDESGMPKERFSAEFPKEGPSILRIQQVVRGDSAAYFCASSPFTTGQETQYFGPGTRLLVL.

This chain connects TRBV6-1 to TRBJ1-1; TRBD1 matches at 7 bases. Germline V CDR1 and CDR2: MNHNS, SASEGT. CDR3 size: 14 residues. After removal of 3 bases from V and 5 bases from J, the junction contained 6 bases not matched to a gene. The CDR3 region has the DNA TGTGCCAGCAGTGATACTAACAGGGGTACTGAAGCTTTCTTT. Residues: CASSDTNRGTEAFF.

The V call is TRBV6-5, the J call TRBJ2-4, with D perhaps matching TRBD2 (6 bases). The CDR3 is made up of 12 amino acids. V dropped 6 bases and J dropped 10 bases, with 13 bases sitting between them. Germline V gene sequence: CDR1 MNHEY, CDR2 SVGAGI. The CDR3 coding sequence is TGTGCCAGCAGCCCCGGGGGAGTGATTCAGTACTTC. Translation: CASSPGGVIQYF.

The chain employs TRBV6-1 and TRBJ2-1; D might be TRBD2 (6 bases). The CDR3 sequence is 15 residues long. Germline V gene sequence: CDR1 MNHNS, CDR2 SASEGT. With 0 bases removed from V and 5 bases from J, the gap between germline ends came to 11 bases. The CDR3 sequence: CASSEAGDFNNEQFF. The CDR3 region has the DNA TGTGCCAGCAGTGAAGCAGGGGACTTCAACAATGAGCAGTTCTTC.

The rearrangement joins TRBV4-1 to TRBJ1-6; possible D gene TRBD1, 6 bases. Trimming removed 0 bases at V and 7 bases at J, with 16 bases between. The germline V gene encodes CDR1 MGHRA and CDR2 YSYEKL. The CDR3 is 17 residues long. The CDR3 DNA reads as TGCGCCAGCAGCCAAGAGAGGGGTTGGCAGGGGAATTCACCCCTCCACTTT. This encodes CASSQERGWQGNSPLHF.

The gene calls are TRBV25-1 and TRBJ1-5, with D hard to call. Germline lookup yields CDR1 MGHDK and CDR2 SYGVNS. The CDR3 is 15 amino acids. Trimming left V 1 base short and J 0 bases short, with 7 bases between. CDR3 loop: CASSESRNSNQPQHF. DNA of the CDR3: TGTGCCAGCAGTGAATCCCGTAATAGCAATCAGCCCCAGCATTTT.

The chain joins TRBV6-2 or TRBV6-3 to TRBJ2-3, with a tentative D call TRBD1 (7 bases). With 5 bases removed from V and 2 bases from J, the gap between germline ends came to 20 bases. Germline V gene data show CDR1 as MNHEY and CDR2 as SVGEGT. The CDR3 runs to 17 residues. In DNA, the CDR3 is TGTGCCAGCAGTGCCCCCCTGGGGGGACAGCCCACAGATACGCAGTATTTT. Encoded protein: CASSAPLGGQPTDTQYF.

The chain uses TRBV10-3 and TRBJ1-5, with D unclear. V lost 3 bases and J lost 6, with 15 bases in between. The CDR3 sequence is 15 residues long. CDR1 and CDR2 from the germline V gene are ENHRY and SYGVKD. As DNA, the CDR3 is TGTGCCATCAGTGACATCGCCCCGGGGAGTCAGCCCCAGCATTTT. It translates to CAISDIAPGSQPQHF.

The CDR3 reads CASSLERQGSGNTIYF. As DNA, the CDR3 is TGCGCCAGCAGCTTGGAAAGACAGGGCTCTGGAAACACCATATATTTT. V usage is TRBV5-1 and J usage is TRBJ1-3; 7 bases are shared with TRBD1. Trimming at V came to 0 bases and at J to 0 bases, leaving 3 bases not matched to a gene. Germline V gene lookup returns CDR1 SGHRS and CDR2 YFSETQ. This CDR3 is 16 amino acids long. The full variable domain, its missing parts supplied by reference TRBV5-1 and TRBJ1-3, is KAGVTQTPRYLIKTRGQQVTLSCSPISGHRSVSWYQQTPGQGLQFLFEYFSETQRNKGNFPGRFSGRQFSNSRSEMNVSTLELGDSALYLCASSLERQGSGNTIYFGEGSWLTVV.

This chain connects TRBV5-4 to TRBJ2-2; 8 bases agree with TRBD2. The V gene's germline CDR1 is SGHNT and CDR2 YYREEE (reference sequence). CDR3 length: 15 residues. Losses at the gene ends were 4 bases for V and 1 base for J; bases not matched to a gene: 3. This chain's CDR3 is CASSRGGKNTGELFF. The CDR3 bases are TGTGCCAGCAGCCGGGGGGGGAAGAACACCGGGGAGCTGTTTTTT.

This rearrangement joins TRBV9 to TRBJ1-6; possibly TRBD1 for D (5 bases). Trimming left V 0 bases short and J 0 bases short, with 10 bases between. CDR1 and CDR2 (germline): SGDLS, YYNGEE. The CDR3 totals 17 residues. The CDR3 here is CASSVEGRSSYNSPLHF. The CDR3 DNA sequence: TGTGCCAGCAGCGTAGAGGGGCGAAGCTCCTATAATTCACCCCTCCACTTT.